The next 10 T cell receptor beta chains were all read from a single sample in a study of blood T cell repertoires in COVID-19. Generated by immunoSEQ multiplex PCR, the TCRdb table keeps only in-frame clones and is missing some. The sample shows under 55,000 clones, 90% of them seen only once. Sequencing was performed on peripheral blood. The source is a human donor in a cohort sampled during active COVID-19.

This clone appeared a single time. This chain connects TRBV19 to TRBJ1-2; 7 nucleotides line up with TRBD1. V shed 6 bases, J shed 2 bases, and the junction held 9 bases outside the gene matches. Germline V gives CDR1 LNHDA, CDR2 SQIVND (reference sequence). CDR3 length: 15 residues. CDR3: CASRTTGMDNYGYTF. The DNA of the CDR3 is TGTGCCAGTAGAACGACAGGGATGGACAACTATGGCTACACCTTC.

This rearrangement joins TRBV15 to TRBJ2-1; weak D call: TRBD2 (5 bases). The CDR3 length is 18 residues. Germline V CDR1 and CDR2: LNHNV, YYDKDF (reference sequence). V lost 0 bases, J lost 0 bases, and 15 bases lay in between. The CDR3 sequence: CATSREGSVLSSYNEQFF. DNA for the CDR3: TGTGCCACCAGCAGAGAGGGTAGCGTATTGAGCTCCTACAATGAGCAGTTCTTC.

The chain carries TRBV20-1 and TRBJ1-5, with D possibly matching TRBD1 (6 bases). Germline V gives CDR1 DFQATT, CDR2 SNEGSKA (reference sequence). The CDR3 runs 14 residues. V shed 3 bases and J shed 4 bases, with 13 bases lying between them. CDR3 sequence reads: CSASEGGSNQPQHF. The CDR3 coding sequence is TGCAGTGCTAGTGAAGGGGGATCTAATCAGCCCCAGCATTTT.

The chain carries TRBV5-1 and TRBJ2-7; D not certain. The germline V and J ends were trimmed by 7 bases and 5 bases, with 7 bases remaining between them. The germline V gene encodes CDR1 SGHRS and CDR2 YFSETQ. The CDR3 spans 10 residues. This CDR3 reads CASHRDEQYV. CDR3 coding DNA: TGCGCCAGCCATCGGGACGAGCAGTACGTC.

The CDR3 protein is CASSLGLLGDIATNEKLFF. CDR3 sequence (DNA): TGCGCCAGCAGCTTGGGACTCCTGGGAGATATTGCAACTAATGAAAAACTGTTTTTT. The chain couples TRBV5-1 to TRBJ1-4, with no clear D. The germline V gene encodes CDR1 SGHRS and CDR2 YFSETQ. V shed 0 bases and J shed 0 bases, with 18 bases lying between them. This CDR3 contains 19 residues.

The chain couples TRBV14 to TRBJ1-2; D is uncertain. V was shortened by 4 bases and J by 4 bases, with 13 bases between the two germline ends. Per the germline V gene, CDR1 is SGHDN and CDR2 is FVKESK. This CDR3 spans 14 amino acids. The CDR3 is CASSPWGGSYGYTF. The CDR3, as DNA: TGTGCCAGCAGCCCGTGGGGAGGGAGCTATGGCTACACCTTC.

The chain carries TRBV12-3 or TRBV12-4 and TRBJ2-3, with 7 bases matching TRBD1. The CDR3 totals 13 residues. The J segment lost 2 bases and the V segment lost 8 bases, leaving 4 bases of the junction unmatched. CDR3 region: CASGDRATDTQYF. In nucleotides, the CDR3 is TGTGCCAGCGGGGACAGAGCCACAGATACGCAGTATTTT.

The chain employs TRBV29-1 and TRBJ2-3, with 11 bases identical to TRBD2. Looked up from germline, CDR1 is SQVTM and CDR2 is ANQGSEA. V trimming: 4 bases; J trimming: 0 bases; junction bases outside the gene matches: 3. The CDR3 has 15 residues. The CDR3 protein is CSVGGTSGSTDTQYF. Written as DNA, the CDR3 is TGCAGCGTTGGGGGGACTAGCGGTAGCACAGATACGCAGTATTTT.

V and J are TRBV24-1 and TRBJ2-1; 8 bases agree with TRBD1. CDR3 size: 16 residues. Trimming removed 3 bases from V and 5 bases from J; junction bases left unmatched: 8. The germline V gene encodes CDR1 KGHDR and CDR2 SFDVKD. The CDR3 bases are TGTGCCACCAGTGATCATTCAGGGGGCGCCGACAATGAGCAGTTCTTC. Protein sequence: CATSDHSGGADNEQFF.

The chain recombines TRBV5-1 with TRBJ1-3; the D is unclear. Germline values: CDR1 SGHRS, CDR2 YFSETQ. This CDR3 contains 14 residues. Trimming removed 4 bases at V and 2 bases at J, with 10 bases between. Here the CDR3 reads CASSPRGTGNTIYF. The CDR3 nucleotides read TGCGCCAGCAGCCCCCGAGGGACTGGAAACACCATATATTTT.